The 10 T cell receptor beta chains given below trace back to one sample, sequenced in a study of blood T cell repertoires in COVID-19. Data came from immunoSEQ multiplex PCR; TCRdb stores just in-frame clones and leaves some out. Of 300,000 to 400,000 clones listed, over 70% were seen once; the top ten hold over 6%. The sample taken for sequencing was peripheral blood. These receptors were collected from a woman between 50 and 59 years old with COVID-19, enrolled during active disease.

The chain couples TRBV14 to TRBJ1-4; D not resolved. Germline V gives CDR1 SGHDN, CDR2 FVKESK. The V end lost 0 bases, the J end lost 3 bases, and 8 bases lay between the germline ends. The CDR3 is 15 residues long. CDR3 sequence: CASSQDRISNEKLFF. The CDR3 DNA follows: TGTGCCAGCAGCCAAGACAGGATTTCTAATGAAAAACTGTTTTTT.

This clone occurred a few times. The chain has TRBV29-1 and TRBJ2-2; tentatively, D is TRBD2 (5 bases). The CDR3 contains 12 residues. V shed 6 bases and J shed 2 bases, with 7 bases lying between them. Germline V CDR1 and CDR2: SQVTM, ANQGSEA. CDR3 loop: CSVRDNTGELFF. CDR3 sequence (DNA): TGCAGCGTGAGGGATAACACCGGGGAGCTGTTTTTT.

The chain couples TRBV5-6 to TRBJ1-1; the match to TRBD1 covers 12 bases. Germline CDR1 is SGHDT and CDR2 is YYEEEE. Losses at the gene ends were 4 bases for V and 4 bases for J; bases not matched to a gene: 5. CDR3 length: 15 amino acids. DNA of the CDR3: TGTGCCAGCAGCCACGGGACAGGGGGCCCCACTGAAGCTTTCTTT. It translates to CASSHGTGGPTEAFF.

V and J are TRBV30 and TRBJ2-3; 14 bases line up with TRBD2. Germline CDR1 and CDR2: GTSNPN and SVGIG (reference sequence). The CDR3 extends over 17 amino acids. V shed 1 base and J 3 bases; nucleotides not matched to a gene: 6. For the CDR3, the DNA is TGTGCCTGGAGTGGTTGGGGACTAGCGGGAGCGACAGATACGCAGTATTTT. This translates into CAWSGWGLAGATDTQYF.

Only one count was recorded for this clone. This chain uses TRBV6-5 with TRBJ1-1, with D perhaps matching TRBD1 (5 bases). V was cut by 2 bases and J by 0 bases, with 10 bases left in between. Germline CDR1 reads MNHEY; CDR2 reads SVGAGI. The length of the CDR3 is 15 residues. CDR3 coding DNA: TGTGCCAGCAGTTACCAGGGACTTATGAACACTGAAGCTTTCTTT. Protein: CASSYQGLMNTEAFF.

This clone showed up just a few times. The rearrangement joins TRBV30 to TRBJ2-7, with 10 bases that match TRBD1. With 7 bases clipped from V and 3 bases from J, the junction kept 6 bases outside the gene matches. Germline V gene lookup returns CDR1 GTSNPN and CDR2 SVGIG (reference sequence). The CDR3 runs to 13 residues. Here the CDR3 reads CASGTGADYEQYF. CDR3 bases: TGTGCCTCAGGGACAGGGGCGGACTACGAGCAGTACTTC.

The chain combines TRBV11-2 with TRBJ2-7, with 7 bases that match TRBD2. Trimming cost V 7 bases and J 4 bases; bases outside gene matches: 7. Germline lookup yields CDR1 SGHAT and CDR2 FQNNGV. The CDR3 is made up of 13 amino acids. This chain's CDR3 is CASKVRGVYEQYF. In DNA form, the CDR3 reads TGTGCCAGCAAAGTCCGGGGGGTGTACGAGCAGTACTTC.

The chain has TRBV19 and TRBJ1-1, with D unclear. The CDR3 totals 12 residues. Trimming removed 7 bases from V and 0 bases from J, with 6 bases in between. CDR1 LNHDA and CDR2 SQIVND come from the germline V gene (reference sequence). The CDR3: CASMRLNTEAFF. CDR3 coding DNA: TGTGCCAGTATGCGTTTGAACACTGAAGCTTTCTTT.

The sample holds one count of this clone. This chain joins TRBV7-9 and TRBJ2-6; 7 bases line up with TRBD2. CDR1 and CDR2 (germline): SEHNR, FQNEAQ (reference sequence). Trimming removed 0 bases from V and 7 bases from J; junction bases left unmatched: 6. The length of the CDR3 is 16 residues. This CDR3 is CASSLAGGIAANVLTF. CDR3 nucleotide sequence: TGTGCCAGCAGCTTAGCGGGGGGGATCGCAGCCAACGTCCTGACTTTC.

This chain links TRBV27 with TRBJ1-1; 8 nucleotides agree with TRBD1. Germline V lookup: CDR1 MNHEY, CDR2 SMNVEV (reference sequence). The J segment lost 0 bases and the V segment lost 1 base, leaving 7 bases of the junction unmatched. The CDR3 is 17 residues long. CDR3 loop: CASSLFGTGGMNTEAFF. Written as DNA, the CDR3 is TGTGCCAGCAGTTTATTTGGGACAGGAGGCATGAACACTGAAGCTTTCTTT.